This TCR beta chain comes out of a study of blood T cell repertoires in COVID-19. On the study more broadly: Samples came from the United States, Italy and Spain, spanning acute and convalescent COVID-19.

Libraries were prepared by immunoSEQ multiplex PCR; TCRdb keeps only in-frame clonotypes and omits some of them. Among 200,000 to 250,000 clones listed, 80% to 85% were seen once. Germline trimming cut 1 base from V and 3 bases from J; bases unmatched to any gene: 9. From germline, CDR1 is SGHTS and CDR2 YDEGEE. The CDR3 covers 17 residues. The receptor was derived from a woman under 30 with acute or convalescent COVID-19. Sequenced material: peripheral blood. The chain links TRBV5-8 to TRBJ1-2; 10 bases align to TRBD1. CDR3: CASSLFYGTGAHYGYTF. The CDR3 region has the DNA TGTGCCAGCAGCTTGTTCTATGGGACAGGGGCACACTATGGCTACACCTTC. Together with reference TRBV5-8 and TRBJ1-2, the CDR3 gives the full variable domain: EAGVTQSPTHLIKTRGQQATLRCSPISGHTSVYWYQQALGLGLQFLLWYDEGEERNRGNFPPRFSGRQFPNYSSELNVNALELEDSALYLCASSLFYGTGAHYGYTFGSGTRLTVV.